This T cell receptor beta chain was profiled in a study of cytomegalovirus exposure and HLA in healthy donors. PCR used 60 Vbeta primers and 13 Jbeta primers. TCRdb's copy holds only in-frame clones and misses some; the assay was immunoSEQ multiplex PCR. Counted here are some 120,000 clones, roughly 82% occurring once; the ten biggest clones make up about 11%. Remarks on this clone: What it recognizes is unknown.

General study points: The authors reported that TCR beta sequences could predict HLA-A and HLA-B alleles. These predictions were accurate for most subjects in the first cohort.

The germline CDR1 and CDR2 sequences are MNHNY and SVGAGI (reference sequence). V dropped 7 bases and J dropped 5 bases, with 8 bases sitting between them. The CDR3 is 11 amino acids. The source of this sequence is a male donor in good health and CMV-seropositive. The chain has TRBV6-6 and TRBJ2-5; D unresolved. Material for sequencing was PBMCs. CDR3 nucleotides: TGTGCCAGCACCCCCGGGGAGACCCAGTACTTC. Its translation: CASTPGETQYF.